This T cell receptor beta chain was captured in a study of low-dose radiotherapy and immunotherapy resistance in tumors. CDR3 length: 16 amino acids. CDR1 is SEHNR and CDR2 is FQNEAQ in the germline V gene (reference sequence). With 5 bases removed from V and 0 bases from J, the gap between germline ends came to 15 bases. With TRAV- and TRBV-specific primers, first-strand cDNA was made, covering the alpha and beta chains. The authors amplified TCRs for approximately 20 PCR cycles with a constant-region primer and a V-primer adapter. Using its own MiXCR run on the reads, TCRdb lists one record per CDR3 protein. The sample has tens of thousands of distinct CDR3 sequences; 9.4% are singletons. This clonotype was observed many times. Time point here: before trial treatment. Each donor was administered nivolumab, ipilimumab, aspirin, low-dose cyclophosphamide and low-dose radiotherapy. Advanced solid tumors lacking tumor-infiltrating lymphocytes were present in eligible patients.

The chain is built from TRBV7-9 and TRBJ2-3; D is unclear. Sample: PBMCs, taken before treatment. This TCR was sampled from a male donor with prostate cancer. Written as DNA, the CDR3 is TGTGCCAGCAGCCCAGGAGTAGCCACTAGCACAGATACGCAGTATTTT. It encodes CASSPGVATSTDTQYF.